This T cell receptor beta chain appears in the sequencing data of a study of T cell responses to AZD1222 COVID-19 vaccine (dated by TCRdb to about 2021). About the full investigation: A total of approximately 230 trial participants underwent TCR sequencing, of whom nearly 210 received two doses of AZD1222 and approximately 25 received two doses of the MenACWY control vaccine. Enrollment into the trials was organized by age into subgroups of 18-55, 56-69 and 70-plus years, and those subgroups contained 148, 28 and 57 TCR-sequenced participants, respectively.

The CDR3 regions of human TCRbeta chains were analyzed by immunosequencing. Per the authors' processing: Repertoire TCRs were matched against a reference library of SARS-CoV-2-specific TCRs generated with the MIRA antigen-specificity platform. Breadth was defined as the fraction of unique TCRs that were SARS-CoV-2-associated, and depth was defined as the fraction of total T cells that were SARS-CoV-2-associated. Each spike-specific TCR was assigned to its reactive spike region and to a CD4 or CD8 class using the MIRA data. Log10-transformed breadth and depth values were compared by one-way ANOVA with Sidak's multiple comparisons tests. TCRdb holds this immuneACCESS table with in-frame rearrangements only. Some clones are missing; in checked studies, unresolved V genes explain under half, and the rest has no known cause. The DNA was the basis for D and trimming; V, J and clone size are from that table. The sample profile shows 180,000 or so clones; 88% of them were found once. 25% to 30% of the sample is taken by the ten largest.

Regarding this clone: The antigen it binds to is not known. No clone much larger than this one lies a single base away; base qualities are absent.

CDR1 ENHRY and CDR2 SYGVKD are derived from the germline V gene. Trimming removed 7 bases from V and 4 bases from J, leaving 13 bases between the germline ends. Reading from cysteine to phenylalanine, the CDR3 counts 14 amino acids. CDR3 DNA only is kept here, 42 bases in frame from base 1. This specimen's time point label, per the study, means: about 28 days (+/-7) after the second vaccine dose. Because spike-specific TCR depth and breadth did not differ between the two schedules, AZD1222 recipients who got a second dose at roughly 4 weeks were pooled with those who got a second dose at roughly 12 weeks. Samples from vaccinated people were obtained from the UK trials COV001 and COV002, which included a single-blind randomized controlled phase 2/3 trial of AZD1222 (ChAdOx1 nCoV-19) in healthy adults. Trial participant PBMC samples were collected at day 0 and day 28 after the second dose for TCRbeta chain sequencing.

The study at large found these results: Reportedly, close to half of the unique spike-specific TCRs recognized epitopes lying outside the regions that are mutated in the B.1.351 and B.1.1.7 variants. A significant rise in spike-specific TCR breadth and depth was observed after two AZD1222 doses relative to day 0 and relative to MenACWY recipients. Only 5 to 7 AZD1222 recipients were SARS-CoV-2 seropositive at baseline, limiting conclusions about previously exposed vaccinees. Because no day 14 peak-response samples were available, repertoires were characterized only after the peak T cell response. Participants were mostly white British and included more females than males, and it was suggested by the authors that clonal diversity may have been underestimated. Vaccine-associated CD4 TCRs spanned the whole spike protein, with dominant responses in regions 160-218 and 743-854. The 56-69-year group was small, and its depth increase did not reach significance, likely because of low power.

The specimen was peripheral blood, collected 28 days after the second AZD1222 dose. This chain joins TRBV10-3 to TRBJ2-2; confidence is insufficient to name the D gene. This TCR derives from an adult who received the AZD1222 COVID-19 vaccine. The DNA reads as follows: TGTGCCATCACCCAGAACACCGGCACCGGGGAGCTGTTTTTT. Its amino acids are CAITQNTGTGELFF.